The source of this T cell receptor beta chain is a study of blood T cell repertoires in COVID-19. Whole-study context: Sources were T cells, B-cell-depleted T cells, or PBMCs; the material itself was cDNA or gDNA.

V lost 3 bases and J lost 1, with 9 bases in between. The CDR3 runs to 15 residues. Donors were grouped by their self-reported clinical history. The method was immunoSEQ multiplex PCR; TCRdb's version includes in-frame clones alone and lacks a portion of them. The sample includes around 300,000 clones, around nine tenths of them seen just once. This chain uses TRBV23-1 with TRBJ1-4; no firm D call. TRBV23-1 is an ORF; its function is uncertain. The specimen was PBMCs or T cells enriched from blood (not recorded which). The clonotype originates from a woman aged 40 to 50 who had recovered from COVID-19. CDR3 loop: CASSHKRLTNEKLFF. The CDR3 DNA is TGCGCCAGCAGTCACAAGAGGTTAACTAATGAAAAACTGTTTTTT.